Listed below are T cell receptor beta chains from one sample, sequenced in a study of OX40 agonist ivuxolimab in advanced cancers. Clones were read by immunoSEQ multiplex PCR, and TCRdb kept only the in-frame ones, dropping some. The sample gives about 78,000 clones, about 80% of which show up once; approximately 0.44% is in the top ten. The material was CD4+ or CD8+ T cells sorted from blood, obtained in a trial of the OX40 agonist ivuxolimab. These receptors were taken from an adult with an advanced solid tumor such as melanoma, head and neck, liver or kidney cancer. Both conserved end residues are part of each CDR3. The order of the fields is clone size, D gene, V gene, CDR3 length, J gene, CDR3 protein, CDR3 DNA. D genes are given only for firm matches. Size values are once, few and many counts, or a class for expanded clones, and some rows have none.

.,TRBD2,TRBV5-4,17,TRBJ2-7,CASSFALGTSGSYEQYF,TGTGCCAGCAGCTTCGCTTTAGGGACTAGCGGATCCTACGAGCAGTACTTC
once,TRBD1,TRBV27,15,TRBJ2-4,CASSLEGARGNIQYF,TGTGCCAGCAGTTTAGAGGGGGCTAGAGGGAACATTCAGTACTTC
.,.,TRBV5-1,15,TRBJ2-1,CASSLVAGPNNEQFF,TGCGCCAGCAGCTTGGTCGCAGGGCCCAACAATGAGCAGTTCTTC
.,TRBD2,TRBV7-6,15,TRBJ2-5,CASSLAGGRGETQYF,TGTGCCAGCAGCTTAGCAGGCGGGAGGGGAGAGACCCAGTACTTC
.,.,TRBV5-1,15,TRBJ2-1,CASSLSDYPYNEQFF,TGCGCCAGCAGCTTGTCAGACTACCCCTACAATGAGCAGTTCTTC
.,.,TRBV18,13,TRBJ1-1,CASSLGKVTEAFF,TGTGCCAGCTCCCTGGGGAAGGTCACTGAAGCTTTCTTT
.,.,TRBV10-3,13,TRBJ1-5,CAISASIDQPQHF,TGTGCCATCAGTGCTTCGATCGATCAGCCCCAGCATTTT
.,TRBD1,TRBV7-2,13,TRBJ1-1,CASSRQGNTEAFF,TGTGCCAGCAGCAGACAGGGGAACACTGAAGCTTTCTTT
once,TRBD2,TRBV6-6,15,TRBJ2-7,CASSSSGLAGYEQYF,TGTGCCAGCAGTTCCTCTGGACTAGCGGGTTACGAGCAGTACTTC
.,.,TRBV5-1,12,TRBJ1-1,CASSYPGQEAFF,TGCGCCAGCAGCTATCCGGGACAAGAAGCTTTCTTT
.,.,TRBV7-3,16,TRBJ2-1,CASSPGATRLNNEQFF,TGTGCCAGCAGCCCGGGGGCCACACGACTAAACAATGAGCAGTTCTTC
.,.,TRBV7-2,14,TRBJ1-2,CASSPRQAVYGYTF,TGTGCCAGCAGCCCCCGACAGGCGGTCTATGGCTACACCTTC
.,TRBD1,TRBV6-6,15,TRBJ2-3,CASMGGQGLADTQYF,TGTGCCAGCATGGGGGGACAGGGCCTTGCAGATACGCAGTATTTT
.,.,TRBV2,14,TRBJ1-4,CASSEGRTNEKLFF,TGTGCCAGCAGTGAAGGGAGAACTAATGAAAAACTGTTTTTT
once,TRBD1,TRBV5-1,14,TRBJ1-3,CASSLTGAGNTIYF,TGCGCCAGCAGCTTAACAGGGGCTGGAAACACCATATATTTT
.,TRBD1,TRBV5-1,19,TRBJ2-7,CASSLGGDRVRVRAYEQYF,TGCGCCAGCAGCTTGGGTGGGGACAGGGTCCGAGTAAGAGCCTACGAGCAGTACTTC
.,.,TRBV28,15,TRBJ2-1,CASSFGGRDYNEQFF,TGTGCCAGCAGTTTTGGGGGCCGCGACTACAATGAGCAGTTCTTC
.,TRBD1,TRBV19,15,TRBJ1-1,CASSIGGRGFGGAFF,TGTGCCAGTAGTATAGGTGGCAGGGGGTTCGGAGGAGCTTTCTTT
.,.,TRBV11-2,17,TRBJ2-2,CASSYRYRESDTGELFF,TGTGCCAGCAGTTATAGATACAGGGAGTCGGACACCGGGGAGCTGTTTTTT
.,.,TRBV6-1,14,TRBJ1-2,CASSTTSEGYGYTF,TGTGCCAGCAGTACCACATCGGAGGGCTATGGCTACACCTTC
.,.,TRBV11-1,15,TRBJ1-1,CASSRVFGGNTEAFF,TGTGCCAGCTCCCGGGTCTTCGGCGGGAACACTGAAGCTTTCTTT
once,.,TRBV7-7,19,TRBJ1-5,CASSLVPRQENNSNQPQHF,TGTGCCAGCAGCTTAGTTCCGAGGCAGGAAAATAATAGCAATCAGCCCCAGCATTTT
.,TRBD2,TRBV6-5,16,TRBJ2-1,CASSSRLAGSYNEQFF,TGTGCCAGCAGTTCCAGACTAGCGGGTTCCTACAATGAGCAGTTCTTC
.,TRBD1,TRBV7-8,15,TRBJ1-4,CASSLAGQLNEKLFF,TGTGCCAGCAGCTTAGCGGGACAGTTGAATGAAAAACTGTTTTTT
.,TRBD1,TRBV11-2,15,TRBJ2-2,CASSSPSTGGRELFF,TGTGCCAGCAGCTCCCCATCGACAGGGGGCAGGGAGCTGTTTTTT
.,TRBD2,TRBV9,15,TRBJ2-7,CASSPRLAETSGQYF,TGTGCCAGCAGCCCCCGACTAGCGGAGACTTCGGGGCAGTACTTC
once,TRBD2,TRBV5-1,17,TRBJ2-3,CASSPGTSGSGTDTQYF,TGCGCCAGCAGCCCCGGGACTAGCGGGAGCGGCACAGATACGCAGTATTTT
.,.,TRBV7-2,14,TRBJ2-7,CASSGSRDNYEQYF,TGTGCCAGCAGCGGGAGCCGGGACAACTACGAGCAGTACTTC
.,TRBD2,TRBV15,15,TRBJ2-2,CATSTAGGFTGELFF,TGTGCCACCAGCACCGCCGGGGGGTTCACCGGGGAGCTGTTTTTT
.,TRBD2,TRBV9,15,TRBJ2-5,CASSFSAGGQETQYF,TGTGCCAGCAGCTTCTCCGCGGGAGGACAAGAGACCCAGTACTTC
few,.,TRBV11-2,12,TRBJ2-1,CASSEWPNEQFF,TGTGCCAGCAGTGAGTGGCCCAATGAGCAGTTCTTC
.,TRBD1,TRBV11-2,17,TRBJ1-3,CASSPRQGRAGENTIYF,TGTGCCAGCAGCCCCAGACAGGGACGGGCTGGTGAAAACACCATATATTTT
.,TRBD2,TRBV9,15,TRBJ2-7,CASSPIGLAGYEQYF,TGTGCCAGCAGCCCTATAGGGCTAGCGGGCTACGAGCAGTACTTC
.,.,TRBV5-6,15,TRBJ1-1,CASSLGAVVNTEAFF,TGTGCCAGCAGTCTAGGGGCCGTCGTGAACACTGAAGCTTTCTTT
few,TRBD2,TRBV5-1,16,TRBJ2-2,CASSLGSSGSTGELFF,TGCGCCAGCAGCTTAGGGTCTAGCGGGAGTACCGGGGAGCTGTTTTTT
.,.,TRBV4-3,16,TRBJ2-5,CASSLWGDSIQETQYF,TGCGCCAGCAGCTTATGGGGGGACAGTATACAAGAGACCCAGTACTTC
.,.,TRBV2,15,TRBJ1-3,CASRRKVESGNTIYF,TGTGCCAGCCGGAGGAAAGTTGAATCTGGAAACACCATATATTTT
.,.,TRBV7-8,15,TRBJ2-7,CASSTRPRGTYEQYF,TGTGCCAGCAGCACCCGACCCCGGGGGACCTACGAGCAGTACTTC
.,.,TRBV29-1,16,TRBJ2-1,CSVGGDGKSSYNEQFF,TGCAGCGTTGGCGGTGACGGGAAGAGCTCCTACAATGAGCAGTTCTTC
once,.,TRBV11-2,15,TRBJ1-5,CASSSLRGANQPQHF,TGTGCCAGCAGCTCACTCCGGGGTGCTAATCAGCCCCAGCATTTT
few,.,TRBV15,13,TRBJ1-2,CATSRSKAEGYTF,TGTGCCACCAGCCGATCCAAAGCTGAAGGCTACACCTTC
.,TRBD1,TRBV7-8,14,TRBJ2-5,CASSQRDREETQYF,TGTGCCAGCAGCCAAAGGGACAGGGAAGAGACCCAGTACTTC
.,.,TRBV5-6,12,TRBJ2-1,CASSIQGYEQFF,TGTGCCAGCAGCATACAGGGTTATGAGCAGTTCTTC
.,.,TRBV2,12,TRBJ2-7,CASAYGQGEQYF,TGTGCCAGTGCTTACGGACAAGGCGAGCAGTACTTC
medium-sized,TRBD2,TRBV4-1,15,TRBJ2-7,CASSLGGSGAYEQYF,TGCGCCAGCAGCCTCGGCGGGAGCGGCGCCTACGAGCAGTACTTC
.,TRBD1,TRBV7-9,14,TRBJ2-7,CASSYLTGGYEQYF,TGTGCCAGCAGCTATTTAACAGGGGGCTACGAGCAGTACTTC
few,.,TRBV6-5,16,TRBJ2-4,CASSYEYRTSGDIQYF,TGTGCCAGCAGTTACGAATACCGGACGTCTGGCGACATTCAGTACTTC
.,.,TRBV21-1,13,TRBJ1-5,CASSMGGDQPQHF,TGTGCCAGCAGCATGGGAGGCGATCAGCCCCAGCATTTT
.,.,TRBV5-1,14,TRBJ1-6,CASSLGAAGTPLHF,TGCGCCAGCAGCTTGGGCGCGGCGGGGACACCCCTCCACTTT
.,.,TRBV28,17,TRBJ1-2,CASSPTRGTLANYGYTF,TGTGCCAGCAGCCCAACCCGCGGGACACTGGCTAACTATGGCTACACCTTC
.,.,TRBV27,16,TRBJ2-1,CASSLSQSSIVYEQFF,TGTGCCAGCAGTTTATCCCAGTCCTCGATTGTGTATGAGCAGTTCTTC
.,.,TRBV21-1,13,TRBJ1-5,CASRQQATYPQHF,TGTGCCAGCCGCCAGCAGGCGACTTATCCCCAGCATTTT
.,.,TRBV19,16,TRBJ2-1,CASSPKPGLSYNEQFF,TGTGCCAGTAGCCCTAAACCGGGACTCTCCTACAATGAGCAGTTCTTC
.,.,TRBV7-2,16,TRBJ2-2,CASSNPRGSGIGELFF,TGTGCCAGCAGCAATCCCCGGGGGTCGGGCATCGGGGAGCTGTTTTTT
.,.,TRBV7-2,15,TRBJ1-1,CASSLGVHRGTEAFF,TGTGCCAGCAGCTTGGGGGTACACCGGGGCACTGAAGCTTTCTTT
once,.,TRBV7-9,13,TRBJ2-7,CASSRRIAYEQYF,TGTGCCAGCAGCCGCCGGATCGCCTACGAGCAGTACTTC
.,TRBD1,TRBV2,15,TRBJ2-3,CASSWDRALADTQYF,TGTGCCAGCAGTTGGGACAGGGCCCTAGCAGATACGCAGTATTTT